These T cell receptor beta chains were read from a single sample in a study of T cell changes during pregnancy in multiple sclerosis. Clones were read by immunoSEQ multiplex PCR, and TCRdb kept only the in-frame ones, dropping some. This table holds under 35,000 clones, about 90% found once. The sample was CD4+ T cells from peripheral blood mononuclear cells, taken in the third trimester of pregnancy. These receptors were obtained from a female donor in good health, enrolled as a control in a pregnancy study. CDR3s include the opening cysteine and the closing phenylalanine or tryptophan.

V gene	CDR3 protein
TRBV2	CASLGGTGTGEQYF
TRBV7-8	CASSTLRGDTQYF
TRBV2	CASSSGGAHTGELFF
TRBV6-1	CASSAGATANEKLFF
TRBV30	CAWRAGTQYF
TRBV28	CASSALQGGNEKLFF
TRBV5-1	CASSPGGLRTDTQYF
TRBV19	CASSRQGQGYGYTF
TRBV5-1	CASSPPLAGIYNEQFF
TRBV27	CASSSLAGGSTDTQYF
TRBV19	CASSIKGRATPGANVLTF
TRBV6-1	CASSAVRQTQYF
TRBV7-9	CASSLGGTQHTEAFF
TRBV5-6	CASSATGGSSYEQYF
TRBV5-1	CASSFPFPGGRAYNEQFF
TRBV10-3	CASIPGGAGNTIYF
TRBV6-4	CASQVGANTGELFF
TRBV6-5	CASSYSSQGNEQYF
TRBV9	CASSSRLIAGSNEQFF
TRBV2	CASSEGALNGYTF
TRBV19	CASRTSFSGYTF
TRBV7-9	CASSPFDRGLNQPQHF
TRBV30	CALGQGAGQPQHF
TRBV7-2	CASSPVTSGGFSSYNEQFF
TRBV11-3	CASSLGWATILTF
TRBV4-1	CASSRKLATSTDTQYF
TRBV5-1	CASSELETQYF
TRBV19	CASSIKAGGGNEQFF